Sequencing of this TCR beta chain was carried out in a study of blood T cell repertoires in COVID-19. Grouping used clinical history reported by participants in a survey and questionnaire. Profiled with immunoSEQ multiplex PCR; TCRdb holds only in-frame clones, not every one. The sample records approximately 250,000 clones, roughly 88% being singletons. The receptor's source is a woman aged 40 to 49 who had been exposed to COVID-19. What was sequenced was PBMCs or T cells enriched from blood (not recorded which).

The CDR3 protein is CASSPVWTARTSGRAGNTGELFF. Here the CDR3 DNA reads TGTGCCAGCAGCCCCGTCTGGACAGCCAGGACTAGCGGGAGGGCCGGGAACACCGGGGAGCTGTTTTTT. This sequence joins TRBV13 and TRBJ2-2; 15 bases are a match to TRBD2. The CDR3 is 23 residues long. Trimming took 5 bases from V and 1 from J; bases not matched to a gene: 20. Germline loops: CDR1 PRHDT, CDR2 FYEKMQ (reference sequence).